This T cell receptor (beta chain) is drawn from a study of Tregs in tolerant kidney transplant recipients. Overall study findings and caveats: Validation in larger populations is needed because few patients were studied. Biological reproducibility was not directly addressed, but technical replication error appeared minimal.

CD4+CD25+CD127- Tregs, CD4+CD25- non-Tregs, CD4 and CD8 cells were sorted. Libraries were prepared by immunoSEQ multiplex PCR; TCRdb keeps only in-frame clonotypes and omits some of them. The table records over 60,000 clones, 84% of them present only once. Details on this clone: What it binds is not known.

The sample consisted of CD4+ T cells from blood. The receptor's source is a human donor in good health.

CDR3 nucleotide sequence: TGCGCCAGCAGTCCCCGGAACCCGAGGGACGGTGAAAAACTGTTTTTT. Translating it yields CASSPRNPRDGEKLFF. The gene calls are TRBV4-3 and TRBJ1-4, with D perhaps TRBD1 (5 bases). CDR1 and CDR2 (germline): LGHNA, YSLEER. Trimming removed 6 bases at V and 7 bases at J, with 21 bases between. The CDR3 contains 16 residues.